This TCR beta chain was observed in a study of long-term antiretroviral therapy in people with HIV. Overall study findings and caveats: Upon ART, diversity increased but remained lower than transplant donor controls.

The V gene end was trimmed by 4 bases and the J gene end by 1 base; junction bases not matched to a gene: 8. The germline V gene has CDR1 MDHEN and CDR2 SYDVKM. There are 16 residues in the CDR3. The run of the v3.0 immunoSEQ assay was at survey level. Sequencing was performed with immunoSEQ multiplex PCR; in TCRdb, only in-frame clones are kept and a portion is missing. This sample has approximately 25,000 clones, with approximately 86% found just once. To note about this clone: Its antigen remains unknown.

The sample here was unsorted PBMCs, taken 1.2 years after starting antiretroviral therapy. This sequence joins TRBV28 and TRBJ2-3; 7 bases are a match to TRBD2. This TCR was recovered from a man aged 45-65 years with HIV. CDR3 nucleotides: TGTGCCAGCAGTTCCCCGGCCAGCGGGGGCACAGATACGCAGTATTTT. This sequence encodes CASSSPASGGTDTQYF.